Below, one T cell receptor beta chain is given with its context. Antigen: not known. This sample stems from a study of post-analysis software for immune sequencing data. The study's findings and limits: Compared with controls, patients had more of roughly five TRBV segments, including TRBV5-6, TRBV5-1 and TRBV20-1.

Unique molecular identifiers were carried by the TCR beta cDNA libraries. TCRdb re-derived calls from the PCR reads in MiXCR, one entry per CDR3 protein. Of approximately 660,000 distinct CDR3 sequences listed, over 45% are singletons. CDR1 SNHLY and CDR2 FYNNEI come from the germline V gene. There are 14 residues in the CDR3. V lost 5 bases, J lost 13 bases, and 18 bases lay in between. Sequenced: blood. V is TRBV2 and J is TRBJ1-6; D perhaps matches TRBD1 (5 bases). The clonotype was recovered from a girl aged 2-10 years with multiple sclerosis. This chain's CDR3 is CASSPGSTSSPLHF. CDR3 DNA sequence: TGTGCCAGCAGTCCAGGGTCCACGAGCTCTCCCCTCCACTTT.